The clone carrying this TCR beta chain was recorded at least ten times. The antigen remains unidentified. CDR1 is DFQATT, CDR2 SNEGSKA, per germline (reference sequence). This CDR3 has 12 amino acids. The data are from a study of CD8 T cells in ankylosing spondylitis. The study, taken as a whole, reports: Previous work reported some of these motif variants in the synovial fluid and blood of reactive arthritis.

A single record per CDR3 protein comes from TCRdb applying MiXCR to the 5' RACE reads. Altogether 200,000 to 250,000 distinct CDR3 sequences are present, about 10% being singletons, with the ten largest covering roughly a fifth. This chain links TRBV20-1 with TRBJ1-2; TRBD1 is a possible D gene (6 bases). Sequencing was carried out using blood, either unsorted or a sorted T cell fraction (not recorded which). The clonotype comes from a male donor with ankylosing spondylitis or in good health (not recorded which). The DNA for the CDR3 is TGCTTAGGGGACGGAGGGGGCTATGGCTACACCTTC. Its protein is CLGDGGGYGYTF.